Following are 10 T cell receptor beta chains from one sample sequenced in a study of cytomegalovirus exposure and HLA in healthy donors. PCR was performed using 60 Vbeta and 13 Jbeta primers. Using immunoSEQ multiplex PCR, the repertoire was profiled, and TCRdb retains in-frame clones only, with some absent. Among under 110,000 clones listed, approximately 85% were seen once. Sequences were obtained from PBMCs. These receptor sequences come from a man younger than 40 in good health and CMV-seronegative.

The chain carries TRBV28 and TRBJ1-6, with 7 positions matching TRBD1. V lost 5 bases, J lost 9 bases, and 7 bases stayed unmatched. The CDR3 covers 14 residues. The V gene's germline CDR1 is MDHEN and CDR2 SYDVKM. The DNA of the CDR3 is TGTGCCAGCAGTGGACAGGCCGTCAGTTCACCCCTCCACTTT. This codes for CASSGQAVSSPLHF. The entire variable domain, with the rest obtained from reference TRBV28 and TRBJ1-6, is as follows: DVKVTQSSRYLVKRTGEKVFLECVQDMDHENMFWYRQDPGLGLRLIYFSYDVKMKEKGDIPEGYSVSREKKERFSLILESASTNQTSMYLCASSGQAVSSPLHFGNGTRLTVT.

The gene calls are TRBV29-1 and TRBJ1-3; 9 bases are shared with TRBD1. Trimming at V came to 7 bases and at J to 4 bases, leaving 5 bases not matched to a gene. Germline V gene data show CDR1 as SQVTM and CDR2 as ANQGSEA. The length of the CDR3 is 13 residues. CDR3 residues: CSAGTGQGNTIYF. The CDR3 nucleotides are TGCAGCGCTGGGACAGGGCAAGGAAACACCATATATTTT.

The J gene is TRBJ2-3, the V gene TRBV7-3, with 7 bases lining up with TRBD2. Losses at the gene ends were 0 bases for V and 6 bases for J; bases not matched to a gene: 3. There are 14 residues in the CDR3. The germline CDR1 and CDR2 sequences are SGHTA and FQGTGA. DNA of the CDR3: TGTGCCAGCAGCTTAACCGGGGGGTTCGATACGCAGTATTTT. Translation gives CASSLTGGFDTQYF.

This chain links TRBV5-6 with TRBJ1-5; D gene uncertain. Germline-derived CDR1 and CDR2 are SGHDT and YYEEEE. Trimming stripped 0 bases from V and 0 bases from J, with 7 bases between. The CDR3 is 15 amino acids. The CDR3 DNA follows: TGTGCCAGCAGCTTGGCCCGGGATAGCAATCAGCCCCAGCATTTT. Protein sequence: CASSLARDSNQPQHF.

The genes are TRBV7-9 and TRBJ2-5; D remains unclear. The V end was cut by 8 bases, the J end by 1 base, with 14 bases between. The CDR3 runs 14 residues. Looked up from germline, CDR1 is SEHNR and CDR2 is FQNEAQ (reference sequence). CDR3 DNA: TGTGCCAGCTCAACCGTACAGCCCCAAGAGACCCAGTACTTC. Translation gives CASSTVQPQETQYF. Drawing the rest from reference TRBV7-9 and TRBJ2-5, the complete variable domain is DTGVSQNPRHKITKRGQNVTFRCDPISEHNRLYWYRQTLGQGPEFLTYFQNEAQLEKSRLLSDRFSAERPKGSFSTLEIQRTEQGDSAMYLCASSTVQPQETQYFGPGTRLLVL.

The J gene is TRBJ2-3, the V gene TRBV6-7; D not certain. TRBV6-7 is labeled an ORF, and its function is uncertain. Trimming shortened V by 6 bases and J by 0 bases, and 7 bases separated the two germline ends. The CDR3 has 13 residues. The CDR3: CASSKASTDTQYF. Written as DNA, the CDR3 is TGTGCCAGCAGCAAAGCCAGCACAGATACGCAGTATTTT.

This clone was found once. The chain combines TRBV5-1 with TRBJ2-5, with D possibly matching TRBD1 (5 bases). CDR1 and CDR2 (germline): SGHRS, YFSETQ. V was pared by 2 bases and J by 5 bases, with 13 bases between. The CDR3 covers 14 residues. CDR3 DNA: TGCGCCAGCAGCTTTACGACAGCCGGGGAGACCCAGTACTTC. Amino acids: CASSFTTAGETQYF.

The rearrangement joins TRBV27 to TRBJ2-7, with TRBD1 as a possible D gene (5 bases). V was shortened by 0 bases and J by 2 bases, with 5 bases between the two germline ends. Germline V gene sequence: CDR1 MNHEY, CDR2 SMNVEV (reference sequence). This CDR3 comprises 13 residues. The CDR3 DNA is TGTGCCAGCAGTTTATCCAGGGCCTACGAGCAGTACTTC. As protein: CASSLSRAYEQYF.

V usage is TRBV25-1 and J usage is TRBJ2-7; D may be TRBD2 (5 bases). CDR3 length equals 12 residues. Per the germline V gene, CDR1 is MGHDK and CDR2 is SYGVNS. The ends were cut back, 10 bases at V and 6 bases at J, with 16 bases in the middle. CDR3 residues: CATTFGESEQYF. The DNA for the CDR3 is TGTGCCACAACTTTTGGGGAGAGCGAGCAGTACTTC.

The chain uses TRBV9 and TRBJ2-5; 7 bases agree with TRBD2. This CDR3 comprises 14 residues. The V segment lost 3 bases and the J segment 5 bases; nucleotides outside the gene matches: 7. Germline V gene data show CDR1 as SGDLS and CDR2 as YYNGEE. CDR3 region: CASSAGLGGETQYF. The CDR3 nucleotides read TGTGCCAGCAGCGCCGGACTAGGAGGGGAGACCCAGTACTTC. Together with reference TRBV9 and TRBJ2-5, the CDR3 gives the full variable domain: DSGVTQTPKHLITATGQRVTLRCSPRSGDLSVYWYQQSLDQGLQFLIQYYNGEERAKGNILERFSAQQFPDLHSELNLSSLELGDSALYFCASSAGLGGETQYFGPGTRLLVL.